This T cell receptor (beta chain) was captured in a study of shared clonotypes between healthy human individuals. Using immunoSEQ multiplex PCR, the repertoire was profiled, and TCRdb retains in-frame clones only, with some absent. The sample yields over 100,000 clones, 68% seen once. This CDR3 spans 14 amino acids. The trim removed 4 bases at V and 2 bases at J, leaving 8 bases unmatched. Per the germline V gene, CDR1 is SQVTM and CDR2 is ANQGSEA. The clonotype originates from a woman between 25 and 40 years old in good health. The chain recombines TRBV29-1 with TRBJ2-7, with 7 bases fitting TRBD2. Sample: memory CD8+ T cells sorted from blood. As for subset: CD45RO+ cells pooled with CCR7-negative TemRA cells. In DNA form, the CDR3 reads TGCAGCGTTGTCTTGGTAGCGGGCACCTACGAGCAGTACTTC. Translated: CSVVLVAGTYEQYF.